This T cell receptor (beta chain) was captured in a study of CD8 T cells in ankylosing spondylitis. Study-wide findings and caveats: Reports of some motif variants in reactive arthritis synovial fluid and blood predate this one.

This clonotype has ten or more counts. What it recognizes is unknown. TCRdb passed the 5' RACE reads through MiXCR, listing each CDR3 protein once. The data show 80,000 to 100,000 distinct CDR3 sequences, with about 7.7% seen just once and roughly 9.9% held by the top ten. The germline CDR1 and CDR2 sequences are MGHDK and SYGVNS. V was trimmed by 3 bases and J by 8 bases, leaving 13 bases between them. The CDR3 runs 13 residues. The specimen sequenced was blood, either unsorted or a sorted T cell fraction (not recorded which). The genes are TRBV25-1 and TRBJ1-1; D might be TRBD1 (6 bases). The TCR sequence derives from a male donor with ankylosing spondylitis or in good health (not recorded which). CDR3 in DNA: TGTGCCAGCAGTGATTCGGACAGACCCGAAGCTTTCTTT. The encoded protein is CASSDSDRPEAFF.